This T cell receptor beta chain is drawn from a study of regulatory T cells in long-lasting Graves disease. HTBI primers from iRepertoire and Arm-PCR of CDR3 regions yielded the TCR beta libraries. As processed by the authors: The study identified about 60 TRBV and 13 to 15 TRBJ segments across samples. Via MiXCR, TCRdb re-called the multiplex PCR reads, giving one row per CDR3 protein. What appears here as the V and J calls and clone size reflects TCRdb's work, not the paper's. The sample lists 500,000 or so distinct CDR3 sequences, roughly 16% seen once, with roughly 25% in the top ten. The CDR3 contains 15 residues. Germline CDR1 and CDR2: MDHEN and SYDVKM. As regards this clonotype: Since a much larger clone is just one base distant, this may be a read error.

Sample time point: newly diagnosed GD, antithyroid drugs for less than 3 months. From RNA extracted from PBMCs, the TCR library was made. The same data also went into a second study, on T cells in Graves' hyperthyroidism and ophthalmopathy. In that study: The HTBI primer set drove a first-round RT-PCR of the TCR CDR3.

The starting material was peripheral blood mononuclear cells (PBMCs), obtained at new diagnosis, from a patient treated with antithyroid drugs. The origin of this receptor is a woman aged 35 to 59 with Graves disease. V and J are TRBV28 and TRBJ1-6; unclear D gene. CDR3 bases: TGTGCCAGCGGCCCCCCCCGTCCCTATAATTCACTCCTCCACTTT. It encodes CASGPPRPYNSLLHF.